The clone carrying this TCR beta chain was counted many times. What it recognizes is unknown. The data are from a study of naive and memory T cell subsets. Study observations and caveats: TCR abundance followed a power law differing between naive and memory subsets. A few larger clonotypes appeared in naive repertoires, especially CD8, possibly memory cells re-expressing CD45RA.

Two oligonucleotides, mixed equimolar, formed the beta constant-region primer covering TRBC1 and TRBC2. The ligated cDNA underwent four PCR rounds using SP2 and nested alpha and beta constant-region primers. TCRdb redid the calling of the UMI-ligation and nested PCR reads with MiXCR, one entry per CDR3 protein. The data show 80,000 or so distinct CDR3 sequences, approximately 10% seen once. CDR3 length equals 13 residues. Germline assignment: CDR1 MNHEY and CDR2 SVGAGI. The V and J ends lost 2 bases and 7 bases respectively, with 12 bases between them. The sample consisted of naive CD8+ T cells from blood. The clonotype was recovered from a human donor in good health. The V and J genes are TRBV6-5 and TRBJ2-7; D is possibly TRBD2 (5 bases). The CDR3 is CASSYASTGEQYF. The CDR3 bases are TGTGCCAGCAGTTACGCGAGTACGGGAGAGCAGTACTTC.